This paragraph covers one TCR beta chain sequence. V lost 5 bases and J 6 bases, leaving 20 bases between the germline ends. This CDR3 spans 16 amino acids. Germline lookup yields CDR1 SNHLY and CDR2 FYNNEI. This sample is drawn from a study of blood T cells in healthy people across ages. A second PCR, run for about 7 to 12 cycles, used a sample-barcoded 5' primer plus a J-beta primer mix. TCRdb reprocessed the 5' RACE reads via MiXCR and lists one record per CDR3 protein. Counted here are 600,000 to 1,000,000 distinct CDR3 sequences, 20% to 25% occurring once; the ten biggest clones make up roughly 3.8%. The data also belong to a second study, concerning T cells of mothers and their children.

The receptor's source is a boy between 10 and 17 years old in good health. Sample: blood. This chain uses TRBV2 with TRBJ2-1; tentatively, D is TRBD1 or TRBD2 (5 bases each). This CDR3 reads CASSLQTKAGANEQFF. CDR3 DNA sequence: TGTGCCAGCAGTTTACAGACTAAGGCTGGGGCCAATGAGCAGTTCTTC.